This T cell receptor beta chain was documented in a study of cytomegalovirus exposure and HLA in healthy donors (TCRdb year 2017). General notes on the study: According to a later analysis, one platform produced both the roughly 130 validation repertoires and the 666 repertoires of the first cohort. The aim of the study was to test whether cataloging public T cell receptors could identify signatures of past pathogen exposure. In addition to the first cohort of 666 subjects, a separate validation cohort of 100 to 150 different subjects was used. To predict cytomegalovirus infection status, the study brought together high-throughput TCR immunosequencing, statistical association of individual TCRs with disease status, and machine learning.

What the authors observed across the whole study: Most TCR sequences were observed very rarely across donors, whereas some public TCRs were present in many individuals. It was suggested by the authors that the approach could potentially be generalized to other disease states and immunological phenotypes. A few of the identified cytomegalovirus-associated TCR beta chains were confirmed in vitro to be specific for cytomegalovirus antigens. A later analysis lacked HLA typing for the validation cohort, so it scored co-occurrence in that cohort across all 120 repertoires. The study listed 150 to 200 TCR beta chains as associated with cytomegalovirus. The classifier was reported to diagnose cytomegalovirus status with high specificity and sensitivity in both the original cohort and the validation cohort. Of the cluster scores, 90% to 95% were above 0 in a later analysis, which found that TCRs clustered in the first cohort also tended to co-occur in the 95 to 150 validation repertoires.

Libraries were made using the immunoSEQ multiplex PCR assay. Per the authors' processing: A statistical classification framework was developed to diagnose cytomegalovirus status using the catalog of TCR beta chain sequences. Drawn from immuneACCESS, this table holds only the in-frame rearrangements with V and J called that TCRdb kept. Clones are partly lost; checked studies trace under half to an unresolved V gene and leave the rest unexplained. V, J and clone size were drawn from that table, and D and trimming were deduced from the DNA. A total of some 250,000 clones appear in this sample, nearly 90% of them only once. In total, the top ten clones hold under 0.45% of the sample. As regards this clone: No antigen is known for it. Per-base qualities were not stored, and no clone one base away is much larger.

Looking up the germline V gene (reference sequence) yields CDR1 LNHDA and CDR2 SQIVND. Compared with germline, V lacks 1 base and J lacks 10 bases; bases without a gene match: 1. The CDR3, cysteine through phenylalanine, is 12 amino acids long. Only the CDR3 DNA stays, 36 bases, in frame from base 1. The donors were included in the validation cohort of roughly 120 subjects, a group kept apart from the approximately 690-subject first cohort. The rearrangement joined TRBV19 to TRBJ2-1, with 7 bases aligning to TRBD2. Sequencing was performed on PBMCs. This receptor was taken from a woman under 30 in good health and CMV-seronegative. CDR3 protein: CASSIGGGEQFF. The DNA reads TGTGCCAGTAGTATAGGGGGAGGGGAGCAGTTCTTC. Joined to the reference TRBV19 and TRBJ2-1 proteins, this CDR3 gives the full variable domain: DGGITQSPKYLFRKEGQNVTLSCEQNLNHDAMYWYRQDPGQGLRLIYYSQIVNDFQKGDIAEGYSVSREKKESFPLTVTSAQKNPTAFYLCASSIGGGEQFFGPGTRLTVL.